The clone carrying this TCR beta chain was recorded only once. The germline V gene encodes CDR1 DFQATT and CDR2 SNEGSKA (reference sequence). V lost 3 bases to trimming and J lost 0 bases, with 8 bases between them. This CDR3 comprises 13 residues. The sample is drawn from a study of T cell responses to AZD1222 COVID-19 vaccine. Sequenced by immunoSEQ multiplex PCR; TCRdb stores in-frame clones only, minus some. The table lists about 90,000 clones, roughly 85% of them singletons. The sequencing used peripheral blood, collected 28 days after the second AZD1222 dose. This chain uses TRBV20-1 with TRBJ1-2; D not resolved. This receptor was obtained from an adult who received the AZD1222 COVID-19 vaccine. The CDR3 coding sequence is TGCAGTGCTAGTAATGGAGCTAACTATGGCTACACCTTC. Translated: CSASNGANYGYTF.